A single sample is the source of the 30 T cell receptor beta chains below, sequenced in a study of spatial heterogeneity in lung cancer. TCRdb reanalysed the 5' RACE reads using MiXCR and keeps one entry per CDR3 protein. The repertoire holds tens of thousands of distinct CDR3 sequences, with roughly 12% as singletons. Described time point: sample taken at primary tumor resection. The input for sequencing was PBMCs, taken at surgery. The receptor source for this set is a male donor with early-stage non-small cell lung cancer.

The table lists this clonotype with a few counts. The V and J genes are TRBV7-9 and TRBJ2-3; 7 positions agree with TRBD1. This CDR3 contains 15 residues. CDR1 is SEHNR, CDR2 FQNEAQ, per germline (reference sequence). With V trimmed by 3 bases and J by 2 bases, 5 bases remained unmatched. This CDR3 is CASSLNRGPTDTQYF. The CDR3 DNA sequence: TGTGCCAGCAGCTTGAACAGGGGCCCCACAGATACGCAGTATTTT.

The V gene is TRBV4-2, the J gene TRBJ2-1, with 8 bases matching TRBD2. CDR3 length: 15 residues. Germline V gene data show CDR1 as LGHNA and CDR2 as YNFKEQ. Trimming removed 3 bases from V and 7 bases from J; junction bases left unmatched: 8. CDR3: CASSHGAGEGNEQFF. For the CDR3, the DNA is TGTGCCAGCAGCCACGGAGCGGGAGAGGGGAATGAGCAGTTCTTC.

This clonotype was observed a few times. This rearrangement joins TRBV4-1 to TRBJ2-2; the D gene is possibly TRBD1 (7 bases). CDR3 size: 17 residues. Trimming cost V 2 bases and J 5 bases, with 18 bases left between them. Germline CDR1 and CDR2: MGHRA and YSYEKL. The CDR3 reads CASSQPVDRAGTGELFF. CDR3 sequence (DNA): TGCGCCAGCAGCCAACCCGTCGACAGGGCGGGAACCGGGGAGCTGTTTTTT.

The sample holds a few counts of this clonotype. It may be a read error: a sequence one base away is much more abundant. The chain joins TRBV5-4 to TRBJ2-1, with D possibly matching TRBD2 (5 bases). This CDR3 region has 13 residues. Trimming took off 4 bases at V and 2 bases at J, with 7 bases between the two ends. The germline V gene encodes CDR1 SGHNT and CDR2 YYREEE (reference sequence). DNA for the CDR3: TGTGCCAGCAGCCGAGGGACCTACAATGAGCAGTTCTTC. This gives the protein CASSRGTYNEQFF.

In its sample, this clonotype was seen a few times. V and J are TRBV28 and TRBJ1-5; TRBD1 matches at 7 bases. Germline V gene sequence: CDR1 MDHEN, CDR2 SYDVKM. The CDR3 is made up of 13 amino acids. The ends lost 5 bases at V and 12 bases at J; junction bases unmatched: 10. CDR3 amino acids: CASSPNRDSIQHF. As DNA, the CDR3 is TGTGCCAGCAGTCCGAACCGGGACAGCATCCAGCATTTT. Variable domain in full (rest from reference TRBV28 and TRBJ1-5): DVKVTQSSRYLVKRTGEKVFLECVQDMDHENMFWYRQDPGLGLRLIYFSYDVKMKEKGDIPEGYSVSREKKERFSLILESASTNQTSMYLCASSPNRDSIQHFGDGTRLSIL.

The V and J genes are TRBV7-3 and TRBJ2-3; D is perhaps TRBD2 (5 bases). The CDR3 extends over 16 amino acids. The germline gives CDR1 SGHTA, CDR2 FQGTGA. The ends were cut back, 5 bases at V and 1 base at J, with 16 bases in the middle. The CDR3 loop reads CASSPLPLGGTDTQYF. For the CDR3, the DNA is TGTGCCAGCAGCCCCCTTCCCCTCGGGGGCACAGATACGCAGTATTTT.

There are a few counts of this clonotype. The CDR3 DNA sequence: TGTGCCAGCAGCTTGGGACGGGGGTCTTATTACGAGCAGTACTTC. This gives the protein CASSLGRGSYYEQYF. This sequence joins TRBV5-4 and TRBJ2-7, with D perhaps matching TRBD2 (6 bases). This CDR3 is built from 15 residues. With 0 bases removed from V and 4 bases from J, the gap between germline ends came to 14 bases. In germline, CDR1 is SGHNT, CDR2 YYREEE (reference sequence).

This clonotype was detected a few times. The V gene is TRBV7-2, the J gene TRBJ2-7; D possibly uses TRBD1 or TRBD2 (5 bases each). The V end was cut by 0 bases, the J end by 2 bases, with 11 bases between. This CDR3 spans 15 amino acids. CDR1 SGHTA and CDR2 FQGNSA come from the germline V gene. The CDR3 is CASSLAGTEAYEQYF. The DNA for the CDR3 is TGTGCCAGCAGCTTAGCTGGGACGGAGGCCTACGAGCAGTACTTC.

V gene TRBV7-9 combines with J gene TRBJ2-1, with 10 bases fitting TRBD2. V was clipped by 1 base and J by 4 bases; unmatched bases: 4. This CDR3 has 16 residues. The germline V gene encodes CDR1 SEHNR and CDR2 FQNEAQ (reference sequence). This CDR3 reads CASSLGLAGAYNEQFF. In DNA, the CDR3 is TGTGCCAGCAGCTTAGGGCTAGCGGGAGCTTACAATGAGCAGTTCTTC.

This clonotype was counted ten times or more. CDR3 residues: CAISAGYSNQPQHF. The CDR3 nucleotides read TGTGCCATCAGTGCAGGGTATAGCAATCAGCCCCAGCATTTT. The chain has TRBV10-3 and TRBJ1-5; tentatively, D is TRBD1 (5 bases). The CDR3 covers 14 residues. Germline V gives CDR1 ENHRY, CDR2 SYGVKD. Trimming pared 4 bases from V and 0 bases from J, leaving 7 bases between.

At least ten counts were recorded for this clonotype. The CDR3 sequence: CASSRSGEGIYEQYF. The CDR3, as DNA: TGTGCCAGCAGCAGGTCGGGAGAAGGGATCTACGAGCAGTACTTC. V usage is TRBV9 and J usage is TRBJ2-7; the D gene is possibly TRBD2 (6 bases). Deletions cut 4 bases from V and 3 bases from J, with 17 bases between. CDR3 length equals 15 residues. Germline V gene lookup returns CDR1 SGDLS and CDR2 YYNGEE.

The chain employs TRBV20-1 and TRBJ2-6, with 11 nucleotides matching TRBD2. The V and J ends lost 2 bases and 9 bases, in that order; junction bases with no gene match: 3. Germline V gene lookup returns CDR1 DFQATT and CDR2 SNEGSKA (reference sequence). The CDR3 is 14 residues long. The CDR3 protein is CSARRLAGYNVLTF. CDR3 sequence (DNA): TGCAGTGCTAGAAGACTAGCGGGGTACAACGTCCTGACTTTC.

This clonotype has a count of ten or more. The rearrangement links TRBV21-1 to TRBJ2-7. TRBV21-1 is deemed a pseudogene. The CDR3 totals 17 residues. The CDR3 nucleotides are TGTGCCAGCAGCACAAAAGCAGGACGCCGGTCGACCTACGAGCAGTACTTC. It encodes CASSTKAGRRSTYEQYF.

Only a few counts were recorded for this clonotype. The CDR3 region has the DNA TGTGCCAGCAGCTGGGACAGGACAACCCAAGAGACCCAGTACTTC. It is translated as CASSWDRTTQETQYF. The V and J genes are TRBV7-9 and TRBJ2-5; the match to TRBD1 covers 8 bases. V lost 4 bases, J lost 1 base, and 5 bases stayed unmatched. Germline V gives CDR1 SEHNR, CDR2 FQNEAQ (reference sequence). CDR3 size: 15 residues.

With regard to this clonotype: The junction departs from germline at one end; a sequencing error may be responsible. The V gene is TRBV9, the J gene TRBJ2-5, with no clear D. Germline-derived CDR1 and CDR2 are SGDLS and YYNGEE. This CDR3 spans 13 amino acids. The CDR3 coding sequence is TGTGCCAGCAGCGTCAGCAGCCAAGAGAACCAGTACTTC. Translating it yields CASSVSSQENQYF. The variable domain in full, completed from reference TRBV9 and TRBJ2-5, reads DSGVTQTPKHLITATGQRVTLRCSPRSGDLSVYWYQQSLDQGLQFLIQYYNGEERAKGNILERFSAQQFPDLHSELNLSSLELGDSALYFCASSVSSQENQYFGPGTRLLVL.

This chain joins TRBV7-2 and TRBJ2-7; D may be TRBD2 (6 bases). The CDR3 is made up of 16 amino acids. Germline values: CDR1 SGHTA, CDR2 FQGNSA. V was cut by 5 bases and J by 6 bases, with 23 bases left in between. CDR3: CASSPQLASVGSEQYF. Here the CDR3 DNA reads TGTGCCAGCAGCCCCCAGCTGGCTAGCGTCGGTTCCGAGCAGTACTTC.

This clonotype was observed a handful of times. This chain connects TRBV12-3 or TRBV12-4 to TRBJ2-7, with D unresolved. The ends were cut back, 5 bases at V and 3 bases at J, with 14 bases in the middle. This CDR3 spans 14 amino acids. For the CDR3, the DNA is TGTGCCAGCAGTAGCCGGGCCTTATTCTACGAGCAGTACTTC. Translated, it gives CASSSRALFYEQYF.

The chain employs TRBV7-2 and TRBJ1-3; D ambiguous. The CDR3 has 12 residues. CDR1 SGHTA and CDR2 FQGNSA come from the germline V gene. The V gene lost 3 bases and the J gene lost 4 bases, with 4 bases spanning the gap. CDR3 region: CASSFRGNTIYF. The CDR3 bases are TGTGCCAGCAGCTTCCGGGGAAACACCATATATTTT. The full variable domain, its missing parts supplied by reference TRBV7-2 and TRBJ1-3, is GAGVSQSPSNKVTEKGKDVELRCDPISGHTALYWYRQSLGQGLEFLIYFQGNSAPDKSGLPSDRFSAERTGGSVSTLTIQRTQQEDSAVYLCASSFRGNTIYFGEGSWLTVV.

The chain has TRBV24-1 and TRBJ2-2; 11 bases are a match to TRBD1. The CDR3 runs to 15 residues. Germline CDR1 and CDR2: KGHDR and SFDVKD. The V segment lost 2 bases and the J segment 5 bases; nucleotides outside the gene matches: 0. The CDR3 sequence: CATSDWDRGTGELFF. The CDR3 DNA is TGTGCCACCAGTGATTGGGACAGGGGGACCGGGGAGCTGTTTTTT.

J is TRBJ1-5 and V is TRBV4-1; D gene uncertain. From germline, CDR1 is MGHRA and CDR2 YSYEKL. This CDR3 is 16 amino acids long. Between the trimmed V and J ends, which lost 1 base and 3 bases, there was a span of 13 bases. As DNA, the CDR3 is TGCGCCAGCAGCCAAGGCCGGGTCGAAGCCAATCAGCCCCAGCATTTT. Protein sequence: CASSQGRVEANQPQHF.

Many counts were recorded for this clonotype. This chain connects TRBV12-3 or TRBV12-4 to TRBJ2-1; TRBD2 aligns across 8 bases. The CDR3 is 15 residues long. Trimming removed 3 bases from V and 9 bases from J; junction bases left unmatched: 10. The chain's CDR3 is CASSLSSGVSGEQFF. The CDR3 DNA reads TGTGCCAGCAGTTTGAGTAGCGGGGTTTCCGGTGAGCAGTTCTTC.

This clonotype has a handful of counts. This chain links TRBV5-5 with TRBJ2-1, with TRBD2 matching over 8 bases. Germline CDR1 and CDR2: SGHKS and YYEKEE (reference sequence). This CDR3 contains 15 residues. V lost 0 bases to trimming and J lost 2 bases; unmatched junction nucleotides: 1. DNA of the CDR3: TGTGCCAGCAGCTTGGGAGCGGGGGCCTACAATGAGCAGTTCTTC. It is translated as CASSLGAGAYNEQFF. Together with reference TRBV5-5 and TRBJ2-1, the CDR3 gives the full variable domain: DAGVTQSPTHLIKTRGQQVTLRCSPISGHKSVSWYQQVLGQGPQFIFQYYEKEERGRGNFPDRFSARQFPNYSSELNVNALLLGDSALYLCASSLGAGAYNEQFFGPGTRLTVL.

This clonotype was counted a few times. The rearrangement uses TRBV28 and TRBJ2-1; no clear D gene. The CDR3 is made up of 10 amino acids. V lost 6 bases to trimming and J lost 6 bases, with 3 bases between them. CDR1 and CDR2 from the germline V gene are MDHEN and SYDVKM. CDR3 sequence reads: CASSRNEQFF. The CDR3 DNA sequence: TGTGCCAGCAGCCGCAATGAGCAGTTCTTC.

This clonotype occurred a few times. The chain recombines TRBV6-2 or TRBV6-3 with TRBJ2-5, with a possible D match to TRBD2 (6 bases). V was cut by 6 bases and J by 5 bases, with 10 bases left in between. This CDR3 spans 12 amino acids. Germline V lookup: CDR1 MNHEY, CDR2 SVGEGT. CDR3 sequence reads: CASRGLQETQYF. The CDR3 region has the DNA TGTGCCAGCAGGGGACTCCAGGAGACCCAGTACTTC.

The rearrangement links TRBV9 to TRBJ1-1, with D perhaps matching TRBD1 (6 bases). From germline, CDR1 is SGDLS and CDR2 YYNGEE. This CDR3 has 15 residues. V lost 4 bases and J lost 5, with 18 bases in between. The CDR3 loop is CASSPNRVKGTEAFF. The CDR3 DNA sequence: TGTGCCAGCAGCCCTAACAGGGTTAAAGGAACTGAAGCTTTCTTT.

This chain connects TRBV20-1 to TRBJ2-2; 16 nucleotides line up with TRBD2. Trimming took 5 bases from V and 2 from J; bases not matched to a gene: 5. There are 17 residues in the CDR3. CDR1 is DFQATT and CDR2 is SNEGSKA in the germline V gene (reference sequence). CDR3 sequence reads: CSADGTSGRGNTGELFF. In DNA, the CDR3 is TGCAGTGCTGACGGGACTAGCGGGAGGGGAAACACCGGGGAGCTGTTTTTT.

CDR3 sequence reads: CASRRVDEQFF. The CDR3 nucleotides read TGTGCCAGCAGAAGGGTCGATGAGCAGTTCTTC. The chain has TRBV6-5 and TRBJ2-1; D not certain. V gave up 6 bases and J gave up 8 bases, with 8 bases separating them. Germline V gene sequence: CDR1 MNHEY, CDR2 SVGAGI. CDR3 size: 11 residues.

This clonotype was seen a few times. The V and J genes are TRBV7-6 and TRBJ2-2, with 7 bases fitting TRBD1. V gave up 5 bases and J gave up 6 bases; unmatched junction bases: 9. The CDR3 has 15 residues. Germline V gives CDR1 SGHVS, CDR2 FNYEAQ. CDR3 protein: CASSRDRNEAGELFF. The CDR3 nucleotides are TGTGCCAGCAGCCGGGACAGAAATGAGGCCGGGGAGCTGTTTTTT. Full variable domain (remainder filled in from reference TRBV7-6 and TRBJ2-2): GAGVSQSPRYKVTKRGQDVALRCDPISGHVSLYWYRQALGQGPEFLTYFNYEAQQDKSGLPNDRFSAERPEGSISTLTIQRTEQRDSAMYRCASSRDRNEAGELFFGEGSRLTVL.

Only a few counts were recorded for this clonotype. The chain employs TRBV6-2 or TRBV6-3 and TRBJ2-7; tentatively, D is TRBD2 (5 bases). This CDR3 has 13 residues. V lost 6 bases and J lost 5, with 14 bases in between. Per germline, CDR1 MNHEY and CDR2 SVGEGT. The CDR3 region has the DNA TGTGCCAGCAGGAGGGATAGGTTCCACGAGCAGTACTTC. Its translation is CASRRDRFHEQYF.

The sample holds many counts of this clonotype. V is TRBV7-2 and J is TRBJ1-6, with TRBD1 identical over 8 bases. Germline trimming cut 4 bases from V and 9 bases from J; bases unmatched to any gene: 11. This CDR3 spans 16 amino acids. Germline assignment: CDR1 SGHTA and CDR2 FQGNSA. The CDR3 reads CASSYTGGATGSPLHF. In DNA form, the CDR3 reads TGTGCCAGCAGCTATACAGGGGGGGCAACGGGTTCACCCCTCCACTTT.